The 25 T cell receptor beta chains below come from one sample, sequenced in a study of early stage breast cancer tumors. Libraries were prepared by immunoSEQ multiplex PCR; TCRdb keeps only in-frame clonotypes and omits some of them. This table has roughly 10,000 clones, about 80% appearing once. The sequencing sample was made of breast tumor tissue. The source of these receptors is a person aged 65-85 years with breast cancer.

The J gene is TRBJ1-4, the V gene TRBV2; D remains ambiguous. Germline V gives CDR1 SNHLY, CDR2 FYNNEI. The CDR3 spans 15 residues. With 7 bases removed from V and 0 bases from J, the gap between germline ends came to 12 bases. CDR3 loop: CASTRAPSTNEKLFF. The CDR3 coding sequence is TGTGCCAGCACCCGAGCCCCCTCAACTAATGAAAAACTGTTTTTT.

V and J are TRBV7-9 and TRBJ2-5, with TRBD2 matching over 7 bases. V trimming: 1 base; J trimming: 7 bases; junction bases outside the gene matches: 9. Germline V gives CDR1 SEHNR, CDR2 FQNEAQ (reference sequence). This CDR3 is 15 amino acids long. In nucleotides, the CDR3 is TGTGCCAGCAGCTTAGGCCGAGGTCCGGGGGGGACCCAGTACTTC. It yields the protein CASSLGRGPGGTQYF.

In this sample, this clone turned up a few times. In DNA form, the CDR3 reads TGTGCCAGCAGCCGTTCAGTCGGCAAGCGGGGATACTACGAGCAGTACTTC. This codes for CASSRSVGKRGYYEQYF. This chain uses TRBV11-2 with TRBJ2-7, with TRBD2 matching 7 bases. The length of the CDR3 is 17 residues. Germline V gene lookup returns CDR1 SGHAT and CDR2 FQNNGV. The J segment lost 3 bases and the V segment lost 5 bases, leaving 16 bases of the junction unmatched.

The chain employs TRBV7-9 and TRBJ1-2; D is perhaps TRBD1 (5 bases). The CDR3 has 14 residues. CDR1 is SEHNR, CDR2 FQNEAQ, per germline (reference sequence). The V end lost 5 bases, the J end lost 3 bases, and 13 bases lay between the germline ends. The chain's CDR3 is CASSVAGNYYGYTF. The CDR3 DNA follows: TGTGCCAGCAGCGTGGCAGGGAACTACTATGGCTACACCTTC.

The chain links TRBV9 to TRBJ1-3; D gene unclear. The CDR3 runs 13 residues. Germline values: CDR1 SGDLS, CDR2 YYNGEE. V was shortened by 4 bases and J by 4 bases, with 9 bases between the two germline ends. The CDR3 loop is CASSSTRGNTIYF. In DNA, the CDR3 is TGTGCCAGCAGCTCCACCCGGGGAAACACCATATATTTT.

The V gene is TRBV4-2, the J gene TRBJ1-2; 7 bases match TRBD1. The V segment lost 0 bases and the J segment 2 bases; nucleotides outside the gene matches: 3. CDR1 and CDR2 from the germline V gene are LGHNA and YNFKEQ. The CDR3 is 15 residues long. The CDR3 DNA sequence: TGTGCCAGCAGCCAAGATCGGGGACAGAACTATGGCTACACCTTC. Translating it yields CASSQDRGQNYGYTF.

The chain recombines TRBV30 with TRBJ1-1; TRBD1 aligns across 9 bases. The V gene end was trimmed by 0 bases and the J gene end by 5 bases; junction bases not matched to a gene: 4. This CDR3 spans 14 amino acids. In germline, CDR1 is GTSNPN, CDR2 SVGIG (reference sequence). As DNA, the CDR3 is TGTGCCTGGAGTGTCCTCGGGACAGGGACTGAAGCTTTCTTT. It translates to CAWSVLGTGTEAFF.

The chain carries TRBV5-8 and TRBJ2-6; D may be TRBD2 (7 bases). V was pared by 0 bases and J by 0 bases, with 13 bases between. The CDR3 covers 18 residues. Per the germline V gene, CDR1 is SGHTS and CDR2 is YDEGEE. DNA of the CDR3: TGTGCCAGCAGCTTGGCCGGGGGGCCGGGCTCTGGGGCCAACGTCCTGACTTTC. Protein: CASSLAGGPGSGANVLTF.

The V and J genes are TRBV28 and TRBJ2-2; 7 bases are shared with TRBD2. Germline loops: CDR1 MDHEN, CDR2 SYDVKM. The CDR3 length is 15 residues. Losses at the gene ends were 3 bases for V and 5 bases for J; bases not matched to a gene: 6. CDR3 coding DNA: TGTGCCAGCAGTTTCAGGCGGGAGTGGACCGGGGAGCTGTTTTTT. It translates to CASSFRREWTGELFF.

The V gene is TRBV7-9, the J gene TRBJ1-2; tentatively, D is TRBD1 (5 bases). V was cut by 4 bases and J by 0 bases, with 18 bases left in between. This CDR3 comprises 17 residues. From germline, CDR1 is SEHNR and CDR2 FQNEAQ (reference sequence). The chain's CDR3 is CASSYGAGRETNYGYTF. The CDR3 nucleotides are TGTGCCAGCAGCTACGGGGCGGGGAGGGAGACTAACTATGGCTACACCTTC.

The V call is TRBV6-5, the J call TRBJ2-5; maybe TRBD1 (5 bases). Germline-derived CDR1 and CDR2 are MNHEY and SVGAGI. V was shortened by 0 bases and J by 2 bases, with 7 bases between the two germline ends. The length of the CDR3 is 14 residues. The CDR3 region is CASSYSAGQETQYF. CDR3 sequence (DNA): TGTGCCAGCAGTTACTCGGCAGGGCAAGAGACCCAGTACTTC.

Judged by abundance, this clone is medium-sized (0.01 to 0.1%). The sample holds other DNA sequences that translate to the same CDR3. The chain combines TRBV11-2 with TRBJ1-2; 7 nucleotides line up with TRBD1. The CDR3 has 13 amino acids. Trimming removed 5 bases from V and 3 bases from J; junction bases left unmatched: 3. CDR1 is SGHAT, CDR2 FQNNGV, per germline. The CDR3 sequence is CASSPGQDYGYTF. The CDR3 DNA is TGTGCCAGCAGCCCAGGACAGGACTATGGCTACACCTTC. The variable domain in full, completed from reference TRBV11-2 and TRBJ1-2, reads EAGVAQSPRYKIIEKRQSVAFWCNPISGHATLYWYQQILGQGPKLLIQFQNNGVVDDSQLPKDRFSAERLKGVDSTLKIQPAKLEDSAVYLCASSPGQDYGYTFGSGTRLTVV.

DNA of the CDR3: TGTGCCAACGCTCCGGGACAGGGGCCCTATGGCTACACCTTC. It codes for CANAPGQGPYGYTF. The rearrangement joins TRBV6-1 to TRBJ1-2, with TRBD1 matching over 10 bases. The CDR3 spans 14 residues. V was clipped by 10 bases and J by 4 bases; unmatched bases: 9. Germline CDR1 MNHNS, CDR2 SASEGT.

This clone has only a few counts. The chain recombines TRBV10-3 with TRBJ1-2; D unclear. CDR3 length: 13 residues. V lost 10 bases, J lost 3 bases, and 15 bases lay in between. In germline, CDR1 is ENHRY, CDR2 SYGVKD. CDR3 sequence (DNA): TGTGCCAGCCAGGTACGCAGTGACTATGGCTACACCTTC. Protein product: CASQVRSDYGYTF.

The V call is TRBV19, the J call TRBJ1-1; possibly TRBD1 for D (5 bases). Germline values: CDR1 LNHDA, CDR2 SQIVND (reference sequence). The CDR3 runs 17 residues. Deletions cut 2 bases from V and 2 bases from J, with 18 bases between. The CDR3, as DNA: TGTGCCAGTAGTATACTTCCCCGGACAACCAGAAACACTGAAGCTTTCTTT. Its translation: CASSILPRTTRNTEAFF.

The chain carries TRBV27 and TRBJ1-4; 7 bases line up with TRBD1. CDR1 MNHEY and CDR2 SMNVEV come from the germline V gene (reference sequence). V lost 3 bases, J lost 2 bases, and 12 bases stayed unmatched. The CDR3 has 18 residues. CDR3 coding DNA: TGTGCCAGCAGTTTCAGAGGGGGCGTAATTTCGACTAATGAAAAACTGTTTTTT. Amino acid sequence: CASSFRGGVISTNEKLFF. The full variable domain, with the rest looked up from reference TRBV27 and TRBJ1-4, is EAQVTQNPRYLITVTGKKLTVTCSQNMNHEYMSWYRQDPGLGLRQIYYSMNVEVTDKGDVPEGYKVSRKEKRNFPLILESPSPNQTSLYFCASSFRGGVISTNEKLFFGSGTQLSVL.

The gene calls are TRBV5-1 and TRBJ2-7; 9 positions agree with TRBD1. This CDR3 spans 15 amino acids. J lost 5 bases, V lost 4 bases, and 10 bases had no gene match. Germline CDR1 is SGHRS and CDR2 is YFSETQ. CDR3 loop: CASSVYDRGVNEQYF. DNA of the CDR3: TGCGCCAGCAGCGTCTACGACAGGGGGGTCAACGAGCAGTACTTC.

This sequence joins TRBV9 and TRBJ2-1; the D is unclear. The V gene lost 0 bases and the J gene lost 2 bases, with 9 bases spanning the gap. The germline V gene has CDR1 SGDLS and CDR2 YYNGEE. The CDR3 has 15 amino acids. The DNA for the CDR3 is TGTGCCAGCAGCGTAGGGAGCATTACCTACAATGAGCAGTTCTTC. As protein: CASSVGSITYNEQFF. The full variable domain, its missing parts supplied by reference TRBV9 and TRBJ2-1, is DSGVTQTPKHLITATGQRVTLRCSPRSGDLSVYWYQQSLDQGLQFLIQYYNGEERAKGNILERFSAQQFPDLHSELNLSSLELGDSALYFCASSVGSITYNEQFFGPGTRLTVL.

V and J are TRBV6-1 and TRBJ2-4; 11 bases agree with TRBD1. Germline V CDR1 and CDR2: MNHNS, SASEGT. The CDR3 contains 14 residues. V was clipped by 9 bases and J by 6 bases; unmatched bases: 7. CDR3 nucleotide sequence: TGTGCCAGTATCCTCGGGACAGGGGGAAACATTCAGTACTTC. Translation: CASILGTGGNIQYF.

The genes are TRBV5-1 and TRBJ2-2; D remains ambiguous. The CDR3 is 14 residues long. Germline values: CDR1 SGHRS, CDR2 YFSETQ. V dropped 2 bases and J dropped 1 base, with 6 bases sitting between them. The CDR3 sequence: CASSLRLNTGELFF. The CDR3 bases are TGCGCCAGCAGCTTAAGACTGAACACCGGGGAGCTGTTTTTT. The full variable domain, completed using reference TRBV5-1 and TRBJ2-2, is KAGVTQTPRYLIKTRGQQVTLSCSPISGHRSVSWYQQTPGQGLQFLFEYFSETQRNKGNFPGRFSGRQFSNSRSEMNVSTLELGDSALYLCASSLRLNTGELFFGEGSRLTVL.

The chain joins TRBV29-1 to TRBJ2-2; D may be TRBD2 (6 bases). The CDR3 covers 12 residues. Germline V gene lookup returns CDR1 SQVTM and CDR2 ANQGSEA. V gave up 3 bases and J gave up 7 bases, with 9 bases separating them. The CDR3 spells CSVDQGGGELFF. CDR3 DNA: TGCAGCGTTGACCAGGGAGGCGGGGAGCTGTTTTTT.

The chain links TRBV4-1 to TRBJ1-4, with TRBD1 as a possible D gene (6 bases). This CDR3 is 14 amino acids long. Germline V gives CDR1 MGHRA, CDR2 YSYEKL. Trimming took off 6 bases at V and 6 bases at J, with 14 bases between the two ends. CDR3 nucleotides: TGCGCCAGCAGGTACAGGGTGGGGGATGAAAAACTGTTTTTT. Amino acids: CASRYRVGDEKLFF.

The rearrangement uses TRBV9 and TRBJ2-1; perhaps TRBD2 as D (5 bases). The length of the CDR3 is 12 residues. Trimming cost V 4 bases and J 10 bases, with 12 bases left between them. Germline CDR1 reads SGDLS; CDR2 reads YYNGEE. CDR3 coding DNA: TGTGCCAGCAGCTCCGACTGGGAGGAGCAGTTCTTC. Translated, it gives CASSSDWEEQFF. Complete variable domain (other parts from reference TRBV9 and TRBJ2-1): DSGVTQTPKHLITATGQRVTLRCSPRSGDLSVYWYQQSLDQGLQFLIQYYNGEERAKGNILERFSAQQFPDLHSELNLSSLELGDSALYFCASSSDWEEQFFGPGTRLTVL.

The V and J genes are TRBV4-1 and TRBJ1-2, with 7 positions matching TRBD1. CDR1 and CDR2 (germline): MGHRA, YSYEKL. The length of the CDR3 is 15 residues. J gave up 4 bases and V 1 base, and 6 bases lay outside the gene matches. DNA for the CDR3: TGCGCCAGCAGCCAAGGACAGGGATCCCTCTATGGCTACACCTTC. Translation: CASSQGQGSLYGYTF.

This clone occurred a few times. The rearrangement links TRBV19 to TRBJ2-2; 13 nucleotides match TRBD2. This CDR3 region has 17 residues. The V gene's germline CDR1 is LNHDA and CDR2 SQIVND (reference sequence). The V and J ends lost 3 bases and 4 bases, in that order; junction bases with no gene match: 5. The CDR3 sequence is CASSIIRLAGGTGELFF. The CDR3 nucleotides read TGTGCCAGTAGTATCATCAGACTAGCGGGGGGCACCGGGGAGCTGTTTTTT.